This TCR beta chain was recorded in a study of PD-1 blockade in classical Hodgkin lymphoma. Study-level background: Intravenous delivery of nivolumab at 3 mg/kg to patients occurred every 2 weeks. Study-level results: Baseline diversity was lower in partial responders and progressors than complete responders. Possibly reflecting disease activity or prior therapy, repertoire differences have causes that remain undefined. A reduction in baseline TCR diversity was reportedly seen in newly diagnosed patients relative to healthy donors.

TCRdb keeps only in-frame clones here, not all; method: immunoSEQ multiplex PCR. The repertoire holds about 30,000 clones, 65% to 85% seen once, with 0.62% in the top ten. This CDR3 has 14 amino acids. The junction had 3 bases not matched to a gene; V was cut back by 5 bases and J by 1 base. CDR1 is SEHNR and CDR2 is FQNEAQ in the germline V gene (reference sequence). The sample's time point: cycle 4 day 1 (C4D1), after less than seven weeks of nivolumab. All trial patients relapsed after autologous stem cell transplantation. By magnetic negative selection, CD4+ T cells were purified from thawed PBMCs. Points on this clone: The antigen is unknown.

This chain connects TRBV7-9 to TRBJ2-3; 7 bases are shared with TRBD1. Sequences were derived from CD4+ T cells from blood, sampled before the fourth cycle of nivolumab. The sequence came from a human donor with classical Hodgkin lymphoma. CDR3 coding DNA: TGTGCCAGCAGCGAAGACAGGGGCACAGATACGCAGTATTTT. Protein sequence: CASSEDRGTDTQYF.